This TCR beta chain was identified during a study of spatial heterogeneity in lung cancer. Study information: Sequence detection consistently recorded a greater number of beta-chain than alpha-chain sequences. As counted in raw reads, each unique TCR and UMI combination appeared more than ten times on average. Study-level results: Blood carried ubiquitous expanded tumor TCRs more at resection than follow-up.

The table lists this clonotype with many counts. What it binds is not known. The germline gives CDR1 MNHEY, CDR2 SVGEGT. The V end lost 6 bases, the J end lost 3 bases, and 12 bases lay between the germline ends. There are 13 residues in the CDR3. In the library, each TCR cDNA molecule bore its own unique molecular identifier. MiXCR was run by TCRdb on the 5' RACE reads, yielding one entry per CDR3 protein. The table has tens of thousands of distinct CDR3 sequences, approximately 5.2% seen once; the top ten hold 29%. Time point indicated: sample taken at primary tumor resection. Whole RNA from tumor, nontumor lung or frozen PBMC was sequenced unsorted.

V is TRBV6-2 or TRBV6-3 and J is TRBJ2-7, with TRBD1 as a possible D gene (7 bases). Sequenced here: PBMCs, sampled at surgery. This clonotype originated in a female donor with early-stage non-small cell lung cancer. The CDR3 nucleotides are TGTGCCAGCAGGCAGGGGGGCAGCTACGAGCAGTACTTC. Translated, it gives CASRQGGSYEQYF.